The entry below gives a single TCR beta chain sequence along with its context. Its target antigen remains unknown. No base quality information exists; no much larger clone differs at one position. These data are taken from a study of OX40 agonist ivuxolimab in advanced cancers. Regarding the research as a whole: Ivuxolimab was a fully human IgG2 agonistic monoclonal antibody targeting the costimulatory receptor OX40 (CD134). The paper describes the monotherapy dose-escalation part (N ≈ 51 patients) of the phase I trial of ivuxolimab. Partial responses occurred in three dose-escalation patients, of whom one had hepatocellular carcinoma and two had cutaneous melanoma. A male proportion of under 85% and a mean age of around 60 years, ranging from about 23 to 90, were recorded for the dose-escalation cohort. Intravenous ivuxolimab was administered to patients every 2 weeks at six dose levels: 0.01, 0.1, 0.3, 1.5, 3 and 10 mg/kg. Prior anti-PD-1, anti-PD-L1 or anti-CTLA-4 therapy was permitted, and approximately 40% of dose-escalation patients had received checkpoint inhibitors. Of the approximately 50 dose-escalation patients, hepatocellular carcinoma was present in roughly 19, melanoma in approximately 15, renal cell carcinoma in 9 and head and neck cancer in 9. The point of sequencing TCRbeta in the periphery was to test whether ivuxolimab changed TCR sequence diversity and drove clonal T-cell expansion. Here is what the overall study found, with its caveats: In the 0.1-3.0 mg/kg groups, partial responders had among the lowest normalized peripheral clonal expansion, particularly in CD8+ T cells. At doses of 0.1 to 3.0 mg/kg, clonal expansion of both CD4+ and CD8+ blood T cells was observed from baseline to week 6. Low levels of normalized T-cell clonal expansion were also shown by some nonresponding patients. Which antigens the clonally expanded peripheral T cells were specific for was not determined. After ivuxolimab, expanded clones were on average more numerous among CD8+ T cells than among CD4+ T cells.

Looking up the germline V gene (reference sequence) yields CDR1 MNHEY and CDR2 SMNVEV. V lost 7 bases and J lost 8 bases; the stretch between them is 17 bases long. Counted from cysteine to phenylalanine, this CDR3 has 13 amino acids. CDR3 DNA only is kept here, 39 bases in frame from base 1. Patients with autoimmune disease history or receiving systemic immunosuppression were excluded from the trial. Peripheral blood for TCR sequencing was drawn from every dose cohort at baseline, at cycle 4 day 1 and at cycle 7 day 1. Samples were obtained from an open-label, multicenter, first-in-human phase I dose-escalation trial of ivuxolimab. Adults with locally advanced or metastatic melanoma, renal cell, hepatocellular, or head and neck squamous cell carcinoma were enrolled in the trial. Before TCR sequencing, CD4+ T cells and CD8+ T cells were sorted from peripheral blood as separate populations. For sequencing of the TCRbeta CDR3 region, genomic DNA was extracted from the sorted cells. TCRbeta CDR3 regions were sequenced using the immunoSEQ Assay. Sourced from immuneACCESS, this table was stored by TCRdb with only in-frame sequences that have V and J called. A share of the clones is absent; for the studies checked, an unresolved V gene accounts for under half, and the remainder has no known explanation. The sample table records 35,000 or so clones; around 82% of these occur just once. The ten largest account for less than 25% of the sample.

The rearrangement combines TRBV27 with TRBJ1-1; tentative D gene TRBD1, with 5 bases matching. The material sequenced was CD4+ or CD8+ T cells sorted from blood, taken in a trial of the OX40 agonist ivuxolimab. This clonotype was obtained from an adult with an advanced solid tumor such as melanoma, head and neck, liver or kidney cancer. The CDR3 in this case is CASTPFVGGEAFF. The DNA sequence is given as TGTGCCAGCACTCCTTTCGTGGGGGGGGAAGCTTTCTTT.